The text below deals with one T cell receptor (beta chain). The antigen is not known. This entry is derived from a study of cytomegalovirus exposure and HLA in healthy donors. Unmatched junction bases numbered 6, after V lost 2 bases and J lost 1 base. The CDR3 extends over 16 amino acids. CDR1 and CDR2 from the germline V gene are SGDLS and YYNGEE. Study-wide points: Highly shared variants forming one cluster were likely a sequencing artifact. In a later analysis, TCR beta V- and J-gene trimming was associated with a missense DCLRE1C variant.

Primers for the PCR totalled 60 Vbeta and 13 Jbeta. Sequencing used immunoSEQ multiplex PCR; TCRdb keeps in-frame clones, though not all of them. This sample has about 120,000 clones, with roughly 69% found just once. Despite likely unrecorded immune exposures, the donors were nominally healthy at the time of sampling. This sequence originates from a human donor in good health. Sequenced: PBMCs. The chain joins TRBV9 to TRBJ2-3; 8 nucleotides agree with TRBD2. CDR3: CASSVTPGLGTDTQYF. CDR3 nucleotides: TGTGCCAGCAGCGTTACACCGGGACTAGGCACAGATACGCAGTATTTT.